The clone carrying this T cell receptor (beta chain) has a single count. Germline CDR1 and CDR2: SQVTM and ANQGSEA. CDR3 length equals 15 residues. V was clipped by 7 bases and J by 6 bases; unmatched bases: 14. The method was immunoSEQ multiplex PCR; TCRdb's version includes in-frame clones alone and lacks a portion of them. The sample consists of some 89,000 clones, 82% of them appearing once. The data are from a study of blood T cell repertoires in COVID-19. In the study overall: T cells, B-cell-depleted T cells, or PBMCs provided the cDNA or gDNA that served as material.

The chain employs TRBV29-1 and TRBJ1-4; TRBD1 aligns across 7 bases. The sample consisted of peripheral blood. The TCR was taken from a woman aged 80 or older with acute or convalescent COVID-19. CDR3 bases: TGCAGCGCGCGACCCGGGACAGAGGGGCATGAAAAACTGTTTTTT. This codes for CSARPGTEGHEKLFF. Full variable domain (outside the CDR3, taken from reference TRBV29-1 and TRBJ1-4): SAVISQKPSRDICQRGTSLTIQCQVDSQVTMMFWYRQQPGQSLTLIATANQGSEATYESGFVIDKFPISRPNLTFSTLTVSNMSPEDSSIYLCSARPGTEGHEKLFFGSGTQLSVL.